The 29 T cell receptor beta chains below all came from one sample that was sequenced in a study of glioma-infiltrating T cells after dendritic cell vaccination. Some clones are missing from TCRdb's copy, which holds only in-frame ones; the method was immunoSEQ multiplex PCR. The sample lists fewer than 75,000 clones, about 76% occurring once. The sample in question was blood, obtained before dendritic cell vaccination. The receptors originated from a human donor with glioblastoma.

This clone was detected only a few times. The V call is TRBV5-6, the J call TRBJ1-3; D is ambiguous. Between the trimmed V and J ends, which lost 0 bases and 6 bases, there was a span of 10 bases. Germline V CDR1 and CDR2: SGHDT, YYEEEE. The CDR3 is 14 amino acids. In DNA form, the CDR3 reads TGTGCCAGCAGCTTGGCTAGGCGGGTAAACACCATATATTTT. This encodes CASSLARRVNTIYF.

The gene calls are TRBV4-1 and TRBJ2-7; 8 positions match TRBD2. CDR1 MGHRA and CDR2 YSYEKL come from the germline V gene. The CDR3 consists of 15 residues. V lost 2 bases to trimming and J lost 2 bases; unmatched junction nucleotides: 5. CDR3 DNA: TGCGCCAGCAGCCAACGGCGGGGGGACCCCTACGAGCAGTACTTC. Its protein is CASSQRRGDPYEQYF.

J is TRBJ2-1 and V is TRBV7-3; D is possibly TRBD1 (6 bases). The CDR3 runs to 13 residues. Germline V gives CDR1 SGHTA, CDR2 FQGTGA. With 8 bases removed from V and 5 bases from J, the gap between germline ends came to 13 bases. Here the CDR3 reads CASARDINNEQFF. The CDR3, as DNA: TGTGCCAGCGCACGGGACATCAACAATGAGCAGTTCTTC.

The rearrangement joins TRBV4-1 to TRBJ2-7, with 8 bases matching TRBD1. The CDR3 has 15 amino acids. Germline V CDR1 and CDR2: MGHRA, YSYEKL. The V segment lost 4 bases and the J segment 0 bases; nucleotides outside the gene matches: 5. CDR3 sequence reads: CASSLTGASSYEQYF. The CDR3 nucleotides are TGCGCCAGCAGCCTGACAGGGGCCAGCTCCTACGAGCAGTACTTC.

The gene calls are TRBV18 and TRBJ1-1; D is unresolved. The germline CDR1 and CDR2 sequences are KGHSH and LQKENI. The CDR3 has 14 residues. V was clipped by 0 bases and J by 6 bases, with 11 bases between them. CDR3 protein: CASSPPGKKAEAFF. CDR3 DNA: TGTGCCAGCTCACCACCCGGGAAAAAGGCTGAAGCTTTCTTT.

This chain uses TRBV27 with TRBJ2-2; 9 bases are a match to TRBD2. The CDR3 runs 17 residues. V gave up 7 bases and J gave up 4 bases; unmatched junction bases: 13. Germline CDR1 reads MNHEY; CDR2 reads SMNVEV (reference sequence). CDR3 coding DNA: TGTGCCAGCAAGGAGGATCGGCGGGGGGGCGCCACCGGGGAGCTGTTTTTT. Protein product: CASKEDRRGGATGELFF.

The chain has TRBV27 and TRBJ1-5, with D tentatively TRBD1 (5 bases). This CDR3 is built from 15 residues. Trimming took 4 bases from V and 4 from J, leaving 14 bases between them. Germline assignment: CDR1 MNHEY and CDR2 SMNVEV (reference sequence). CDR3 nucleotide sequence: TGTGCCAGCAGTTCCGTCGCCCGGGGGAATCAGCCCCAGCATTTT. This sequence encodes CASSSVARGNQPQHF.

In this sample, this clone turned up a few times. The chain has TRBV29-1 and TRBJ2-7, with 7 positions matching TRBD1. Germline values: CDR1 SQVTM, CDR2 ANQGSEA. The CDR3 runs 12 residues. V was pared by 2 bases and J by 5 bases, with 3 bases of the junction left unmatched. The CDR3 DNA is TGCAGCGTTGAACAGGGGGACAACGAGCAGTACTTC. Amino acid sequence: CSVEQGDNEQYF.

The chain links TRBV6-6 to TRBJ2-7, with 7 bases aligning to TRBD1. Germline CDR1 is MNHNY and CDR2 is SVGAGI (reference sequence). This CDR3 contains 14 residues. V trimming: 3 bases; J trimming: 3 bases; junction bases outside the gene matches: 5. For the CDR3, the DNA is TGTGCCAGCAGTTATGGGACAGATTTCTACGAGCAGTACTTC. Translated: CASSYGTDFYEQYF.

The chain has TRBV4-1 and TRBJ1-2, with 7 bases that match TRBD1. CDR3 length: 15 residues. The V and J ends lost 4 bases and 6 bases, in that order; junction bases with no gene match: 11. Per the germline V gene, CDR1 is MGHRA and CDR2 is YSYEKL. The CDR3, as DNA: TGCGCCAGCAGCCTGGAGGCAGGGGGGCCGGATGGCTACACCTTC. This sequence encodes CASSLEAGGPDGYTF.

The rearrangement links TRBV6-5 to TRBJ2-7; D is unresolved. Trimming cost V 6 bases and J 3 bases, with 12 bases left between them. This CDR3 is built from 13 residues. Germline V lookup: CDR1 MNHEY, CDR2 SVGAGI. The CDR3 nucleotides are TGTGCCAGCAGGAACCATGGCAGCTACGAGCAGTACTTC. This gives the protein CASRNHGSYEQYF.

The chain links TRBV5-1 to TRBJ2-2; maybe TRBD2 (6 bases). Germline values: CDR1 SGHRS, CDR2 YFSETQ. CDR3 length: 18 amino acids. Trimming took 0 bases from V and 5 from J, leaving 20 bases between them. CDR3 bases: TGCGCCAGCAGCTTGGATTTGGCAGGAGGGAGTTGGACCGGGGAGCTGTTTTTT. Translation: CASSLDLAGGSWTGELFF.

The V gene is TRBV5-6, the J gene TRBJ2-7, with 7 bases matching TRBD2. The V gene end was trimmed by 0 bases and the J gene end by 3 bases; junction bases not matched to a gene: 6. The CDR3 has 15 amino acids. The germline gives CDR1 SGHDT, CDR2 YYEEEE. Here the CDR3 DNA reads TGTGCCAGCAGCTTGGCCACGGCGGGGGACTACGAGCAGTACTTC. It translates to CASSLATAGDYEQYF.

This clone was seen only once. The chain combines TRBV4-3 with TRBJ2-1, with 9 bases identical to TRBD1. Germline values: CDR1 LGHNA, CDR2 YSLEER. J gave up 7 bases and V 2 bases, and 12 bases lay outside the gene matches. The CDR3 loop spans 17 amino acids. CDR3 DNA sequence: TGCGCCAGCAGCCAACATTATATTGGGACAGGGAATAATGAGCAGTTCTTC. Translating it yields CASSQHYIGTGNNEQFF.

The V call is TRBV2, the J call TRBJ2-1, with TRBD2 matching 8 bases. The CDR3 sequence is 15 residues long. CDR1 is SNHLY and CDR2 is FYNNEI in the germline V gene. J gave up 7 bases and V 3 bases, and 8 bases lay outside the gene matches. CDR3 DNA: TGTGCCAGCAGTGACGAATCGGGACTAGGGAATGAGCAGTTCTTC. Amino acid sequence: CASSDESGLGNEQFF.

The chain carries TRBV18 and TRBJ1-5; 8 nucleotides agree with TRBD1. CDR3 size: 16 residues. V lost 3 bases and J lost 7; bases outside the gene matches: 11. Germline CDR1 is KGHSH and CDR2 is LQKENI. CDR3 protein: CASSPGQGGKDQPQHF. The CDR3 nucleotides are TGTGCCAGCTCACCCGGACAGGGAGGCAAAGACCAGCCCCAGCATTTT.

This sequence joins TRBV5-1 and TRBJ2-3, with TRBD2 as a possible D gene (6 bases). The germline V and J ends were trimmed by 4 bases and 2 bases, with 11 bases remaining between them. Germline CDR1 reads SGHRS; CDR2 reads YFSETQ. The CDR3 sequence is 14 residues long. As DNA, the CDR3 is TGCGCCAGCAGCCCCGGGACTTCCACAGATACGCAGTATTTT. Protein sequence: CASSPGTSTDTQYF. The full variable domain, completed using reference TRBV5-1 and TRBJ2-3, is KAGVTQTPRYLIKTRGQQVTLSCSPISGHRSVSWYQQTPGQGLQFLFEYFSETQRNKGNFPGRFSGRQFSNSRSEMNVSTLELGDSALYLCASSPGTSTDTQYFGPGTRLTVL.

The genes are TRBV18 and TRBJ2-2; TRBD1 matches at 10 bases. The CDR3 extends over 15 amino acids. Germline CDR1 is KGHSH and CDR2 is LQKENI. V lost 8 bases and J lost 3; bases outside the gene matches: 6. CDR3 nucleotides: TGTGCCAGCCGAACCGGGACAGGGGACACCGGGGAGCTGTTTTTT. Amino acids: CASRTGTGDTGELFF.

The chain recombines TRBV19 with TRBJ1-5; tentatively, D is TRBD1 (6 bases). V lost 3 bases and J 7 bases, leaving 19 bases between the germline ends. The length of the CDR3 is 16 residues. Germline V gene data show CDR1 as LNHDA and CDR2 as SQIVND (reference sequence). The chain's CDR3 is CASSIEITGPSQPQHF. DNA of the CDR3: TGTGCCAGTAGTATTGAAATCACAGGGCCCAGCCAGCCCCAGCATTTT.

The sample holds many counts of this clone. V and J are TRBV2 and TRBJ1-2; 8 positions match TRBD1. V shed 3 bases and J 3 bases; nucleotides not matched to a gene: 9. The CDR3 is 16 amino acids. Germline CDR1 SNHLY, CDR2 FYNNEI. CDR3 bases: TGTGCCAGCAGTGAGCCGACAGGGGAGGGCGACTATGGCTACACCTTC. It is translated as CASSEPTGEGDYGYTF.

For this clone: At one of its ends the junction is not consistent with the germline gene, which may arise from a read error. The chain recombines TRBV5-1 with TRBJ2-7; unclear D gene. The CDR3 runs 13 residues. Looked up from germline, CDR1 is SGHRS and CDR2 is YFSETQ. In nucleotides, the CDR3 is TGCGCCAGCAGCTTAAGCCCATCCTCCGAGCAGTACTTC. Residues: CASSLSPSSEQYF.

The CDR3 nucleotides are TGTGCCAGCAGCTTGGGGACAGGGGAATCCTACGAGCAGTACTTC. Amino acid sequence: CASSLGTGESYEQYF. This chain connects TRBV7-8 to TRBJ2-7; 10 bases agree with TRBD1. This CDR3 comprises 15 residues. With V trimmed by 3 bases and J by 1 base, 3 bases remained unmatched. CDR1 is SGHVS and CDR2 is FQNEAQ in the germline V gene.

This clone occurred once. The gene calls are TRBV7-9 and TRBJ2-5, with 9 bases lining up with TRBD2. V was pared by 5 bases and J by 4 bases, with 11 bases of the junction left unmatched. The CDR3 spans 16 residues. Germline V CDR1 and CDR2: SEHNR, FQNEAQ (reference sequence). Here the CDR3 reads CASSRPGLAGLETQYF. The CDR3 nucleotides are TGTGCCAGCAGCCGCCCGGGGCTAGCGGGGTTAGAGACCCAGTACTTC.

The chain carries TRBV7-8 and TRBJ2-5; no reliable D call. With 0 bases removed from V and 5 bases from J, the gap between germline ends came to 10 bases. The CDR3 extends over 14 amino acids. Germline V CDR1 and CDR2: SGHVS, FQNEAQ. The CDR3 coding sequence is TGTGCCAGCAGCTTAGCAGCTAGTTGGGAGACCCAGTACTTC. It translates to CASSLAASWETQYF.

The chain couples TRBV27 to TRBJ2-2, with 7 nucleotides matching TRBD1. CDR3 length: 15 amino acids. V lost 2 bases and J lost 8; bases outside the gene matches: 8. Germline CDR1 reads MNHEY; CDR2 reads SMNVEV (reference sequence). CDR3 bases: TGTGCCAGCAGTTTAGTGGCAGGGGGTAGGGGGGAGCTGTTTTTT. Amino acid sequence: CASSLVAGGRGELFF.

V usage is TRBV27 and J usage is TRBJ2-1, with a tentative D call TRBD2 (5 bases). The germline V gene encodes CDR1 MNHEY and CDR2 SMNVEV (reference sequence). This CDR3 is built from 14 residues. V lost 4 bases to trimming and J lost 2 bases, with 9 bases between them. DNA for the CDR3: TGTGCCAGCAGTTCACGGGGAGCCTACAATGAGCAGTTCTTC. Amino acids: CASSSRGAYNEQFF.

This clone was picked up a small number of times. V gene TRBV6-5 combines with J gene TRBJ1-6, with D unclear. V was clipped by 6 bases and J by 10 bases, with 13 bases between them. The V gene's germline CDR1 is MNHEY and CDR2 SVGAGI. The CDR3 contains 13 residues. This CDR3 is CASSPSGWSPLHF. Written as DNA, the CDR3 is TGTGCCAGCAGCCCATCCGGGTGGTCACCCCTCCACTTT.

This sequence joins TRBV29-1 and TRBJ2-7; 9 positions agree with TRBD1. Germline V gene sequence: CDR1 SQVTM, CDR2 ANQGSEA. Trimming cost V 6 bases and J 5 bases; bases outside gene matches: 5. This CDR3 is built from 12 residues. In DNA form, the CDR3 reads TGCAGCGTGGAAACAGGGGGCAACGAGCAGTACTTC. It translates to CSVETGGNEQYF.

In this sample, this clone turned up a few times. The chain uses TRBV2 and TRBJ1-6, with D unclear. The germline V gene encodes CDR1 SNHLY and CDR2 FYNNEI. CDR3 length: 14 amino acids. V was cut by 2 bases and J by 9 bases, with 11 bases left in between. CDR3 nucleotide sequence: TGTGCCAGCAGTGAATATCGAGGGTTTTCACCCCTCCACTTT. This codes for CASSEYRGFSPLHF.